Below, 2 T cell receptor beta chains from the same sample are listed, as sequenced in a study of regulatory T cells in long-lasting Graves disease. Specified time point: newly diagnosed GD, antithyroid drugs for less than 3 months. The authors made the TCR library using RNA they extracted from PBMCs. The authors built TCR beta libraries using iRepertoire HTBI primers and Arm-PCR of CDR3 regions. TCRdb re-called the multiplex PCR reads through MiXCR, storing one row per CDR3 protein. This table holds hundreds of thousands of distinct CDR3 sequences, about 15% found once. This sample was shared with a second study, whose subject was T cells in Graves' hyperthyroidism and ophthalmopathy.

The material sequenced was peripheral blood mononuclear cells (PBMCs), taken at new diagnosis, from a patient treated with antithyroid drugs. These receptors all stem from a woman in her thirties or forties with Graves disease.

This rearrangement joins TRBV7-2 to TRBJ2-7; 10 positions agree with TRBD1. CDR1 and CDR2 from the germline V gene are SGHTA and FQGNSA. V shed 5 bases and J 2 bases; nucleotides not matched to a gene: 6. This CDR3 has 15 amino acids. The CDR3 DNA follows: TGTGCCAGCAGCAACCGGGACAGGGGAACCTACGAGCAGTACTTC. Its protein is CASSNRDRGTYEQYF.

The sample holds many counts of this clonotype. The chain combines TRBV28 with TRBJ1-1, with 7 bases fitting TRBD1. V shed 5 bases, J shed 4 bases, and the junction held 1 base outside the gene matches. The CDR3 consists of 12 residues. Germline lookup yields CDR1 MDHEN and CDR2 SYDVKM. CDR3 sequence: CASSGTVTEAFF. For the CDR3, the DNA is TGTGCCAGCAGTGGGACAGTCACTGAAGCTTTCTTT.